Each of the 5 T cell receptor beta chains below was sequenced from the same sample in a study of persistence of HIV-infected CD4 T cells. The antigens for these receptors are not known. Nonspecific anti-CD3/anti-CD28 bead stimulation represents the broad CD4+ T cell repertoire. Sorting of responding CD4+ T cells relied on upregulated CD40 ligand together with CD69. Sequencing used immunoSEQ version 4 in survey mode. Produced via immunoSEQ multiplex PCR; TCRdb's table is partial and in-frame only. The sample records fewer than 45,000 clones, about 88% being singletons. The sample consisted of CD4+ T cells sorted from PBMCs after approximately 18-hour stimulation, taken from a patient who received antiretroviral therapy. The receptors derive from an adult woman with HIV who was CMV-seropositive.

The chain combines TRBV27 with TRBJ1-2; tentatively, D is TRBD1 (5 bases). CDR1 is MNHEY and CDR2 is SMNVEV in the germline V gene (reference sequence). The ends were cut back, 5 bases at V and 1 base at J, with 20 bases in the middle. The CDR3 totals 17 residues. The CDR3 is CASSPGTARQLNYGYTF. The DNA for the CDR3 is TGTGCCAGCAGTCCAGGGACGGCGAGACAACTTAACTATGGCTACACCTTC.

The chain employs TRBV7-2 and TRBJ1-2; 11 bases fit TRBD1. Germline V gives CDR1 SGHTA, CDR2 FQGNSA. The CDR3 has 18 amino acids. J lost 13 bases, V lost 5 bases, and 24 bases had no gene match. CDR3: CASSLRDRGAVTRGTSTF. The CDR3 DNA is TGTGCCAGCAGCCTCCGGGACAGGGGGGCCGTCACCAGAGGGACGTCCACCTTC.

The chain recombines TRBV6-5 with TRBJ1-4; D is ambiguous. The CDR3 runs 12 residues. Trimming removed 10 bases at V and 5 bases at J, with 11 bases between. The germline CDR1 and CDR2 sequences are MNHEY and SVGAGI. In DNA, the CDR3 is TGTGCCACCTCGGACGGCAATGAAAAACTGTTTTTT. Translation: CATSDGNEKLFF.

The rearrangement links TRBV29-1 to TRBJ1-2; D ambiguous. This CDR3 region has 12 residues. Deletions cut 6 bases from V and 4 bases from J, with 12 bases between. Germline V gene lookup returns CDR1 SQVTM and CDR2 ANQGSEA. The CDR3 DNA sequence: TGCAGCGTCCAAACAGCCCTCTATGGCTACACCTTC. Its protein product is CSVQTALYGYTF.

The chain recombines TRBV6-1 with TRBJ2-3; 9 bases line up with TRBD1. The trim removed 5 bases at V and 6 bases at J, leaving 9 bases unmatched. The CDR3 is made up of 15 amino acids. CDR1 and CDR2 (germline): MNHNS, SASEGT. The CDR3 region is CASSSGQGRWDTQYF. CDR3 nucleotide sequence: TGTGCCAGCAGTTCCGGACAGGGGAGGTGGGATACGCAGTATTTT.